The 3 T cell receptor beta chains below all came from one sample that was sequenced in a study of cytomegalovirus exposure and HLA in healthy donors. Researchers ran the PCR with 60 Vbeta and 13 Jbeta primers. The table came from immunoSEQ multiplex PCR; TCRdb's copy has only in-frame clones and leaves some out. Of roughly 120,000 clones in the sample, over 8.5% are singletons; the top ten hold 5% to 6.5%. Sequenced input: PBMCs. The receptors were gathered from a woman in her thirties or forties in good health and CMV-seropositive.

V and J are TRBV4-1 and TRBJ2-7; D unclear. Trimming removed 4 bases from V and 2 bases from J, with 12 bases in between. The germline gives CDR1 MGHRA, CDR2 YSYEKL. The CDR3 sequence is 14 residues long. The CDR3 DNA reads TGCGCCAGCAGCCGACCCGCGGAGCCCTACGAGCAGTACTTC. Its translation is CASSRPAEPYEQYF.

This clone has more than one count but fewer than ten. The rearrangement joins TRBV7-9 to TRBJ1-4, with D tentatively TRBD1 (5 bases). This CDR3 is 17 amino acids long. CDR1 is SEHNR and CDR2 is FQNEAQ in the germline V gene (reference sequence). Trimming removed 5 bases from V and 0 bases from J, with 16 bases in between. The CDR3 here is CASSPGRDFATNEKLFF. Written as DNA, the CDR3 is TGTGCCAGCAGCCCTGGGAGGGACTTTGCAACTAATGAAAAACTGTTTTTT.

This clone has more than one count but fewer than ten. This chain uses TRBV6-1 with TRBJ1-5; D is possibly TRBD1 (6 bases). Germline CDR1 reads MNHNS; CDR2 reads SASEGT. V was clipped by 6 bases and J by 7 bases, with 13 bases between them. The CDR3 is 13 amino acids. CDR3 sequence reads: CASSSYRDQPQHF. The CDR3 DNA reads TGTGCCAGCAGCTCTTACAGGGACCAGCCCCAGCATTTT.